The following is a TCR beta chain sequence with its context. Antigen: not known. The CDR3 totals 17 residues. V dropped 2 bases and J dropped 2; count of bases not matched to a gene: 6. Per germline, CDR1 SGHRS and CDR2 YFSETQ. TCRdb's copy holds only in-frame clones and misses some; the assay was immunoSEQ multiplex PCR. The sample has about 340,000 clones, nearly 95% seen once. Time point given: blood from clinic visit 5 months post-surgery; TSC patient then seizure free. Sequencing was limited to surgery cases with top T cell transcript signatures in brain tissue. At least one anti-epileptic drug was given before surgery. The data were obtained in a study of brain T cells in children with intractable seizures. Whole-study findings and limits: Absence of clones before surgery may stem from lower sequencing depth. Patients' HCMV serostatus was unknown; virus specificity rests on CDR3 similarity alone.

The chain combines TRBV5-1 with TRBJ2-5; 13 positions agree with TRBD2. This clonotype was obtained from a boy under two years old with tuberous sclerosis and intractable seizures. Material: peripheral blood, obtained 4 to 5 months after surgery. The CDR3 coding sequence is TGCGCCAGCAGCTTAGGACTAGCGGGAGTCGGACAAGAGACCCAGTACTTC. Its protein is CASSLGLAGVGQETQYF.